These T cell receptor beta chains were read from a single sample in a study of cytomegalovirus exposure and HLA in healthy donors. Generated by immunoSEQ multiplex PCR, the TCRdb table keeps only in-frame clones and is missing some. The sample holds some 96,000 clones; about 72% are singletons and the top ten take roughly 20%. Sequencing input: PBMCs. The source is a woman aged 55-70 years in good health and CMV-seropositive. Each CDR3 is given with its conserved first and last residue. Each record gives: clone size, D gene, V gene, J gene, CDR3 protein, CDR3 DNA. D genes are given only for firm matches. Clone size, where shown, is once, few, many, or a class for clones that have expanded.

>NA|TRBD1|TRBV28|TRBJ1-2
CASSLPGTGGAYGYTF
TGTGCCAGCAGTTTACCCGGTACAGGGGGCGCTTATGGCTACACCTTC
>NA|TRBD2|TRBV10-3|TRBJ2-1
CAISVTSGSNEQFF
TGTGCCATCAGTGTCACTAGCGGGAGCAATGAGCAGTTCTTC
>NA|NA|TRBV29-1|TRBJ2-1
CSVDRSNEQFF
TGCAGCGTCGACAGGAGCAATGAGCAGTTCTTC
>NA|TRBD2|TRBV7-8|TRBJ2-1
CASSPRLAGENEQFF
TGTGCCAGCAGCCCCCGATTAGCGGGAGAGAATGAGCAGTTCTTC
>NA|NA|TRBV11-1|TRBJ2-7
CASSSHLASYEQYF
TGTGCCAGCAGCTCGCATTTGGCTTCCTACGAGCAGTACTTC
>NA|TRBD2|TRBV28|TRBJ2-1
CASKVETSGSYEQFF
TGTGCCAGCAAGGTTGAGACTAGCGGGAGCTATGAGCAGTTCTTC
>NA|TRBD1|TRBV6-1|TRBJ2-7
CASSGPGRDRVRNEQYF
TGTGCCAGCAGTGGCCCAGGCCGGGACAGGGTTAGAAACGAGCAGTACTTC
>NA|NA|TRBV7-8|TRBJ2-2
CASRSSRTINTGELFF
TGTGCCAGCAGATCTAGCAGAACCATTAACACCGGGGAGCTGTTTTTT
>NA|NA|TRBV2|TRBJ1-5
CASSTGQGGQPQHF
TGTGCCAGCAGTACGGGACAAGGGGGACAGCCCCAGCATTTT
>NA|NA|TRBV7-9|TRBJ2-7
CASSLATDYEQYF
TGTGCCAGCAGCTTAGCGACAGACTACGAGCAGTACTTC
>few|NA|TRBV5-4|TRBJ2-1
CASTRPGQGIHEQFF
TGTGCCAGCACAAGGCCGGGCCAGGGGATCCATGAGCAGTTCTTC
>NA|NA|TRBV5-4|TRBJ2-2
CASSLALARNTGELFF
TGTGCCAGCAGCCTGGCCCTAGCGAGGAACACCGGGGAGCTGTTTTTT
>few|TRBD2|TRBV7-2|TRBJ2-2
CASSPSGRGSGELFF
TGTGCCAGCAGCCCTAGCGGGAGGGGGAGCGGGGAGCTGTTTTTT
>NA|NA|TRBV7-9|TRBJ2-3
CASSFALGTDTQYF
TGTGCCAGCAGCTTTGCCCTAGGCACAGATACGCAGTATTTT
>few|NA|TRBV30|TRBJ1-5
CACEGEGVGNQPQHF
TGTGCCTGCGAAGGGGAGGGGGTGGGCAATCAGCCCCAGCATTTT
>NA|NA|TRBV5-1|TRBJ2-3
CASSFGRADSTDTQYF
TGCGCCAGCAGCTTCGGTCGAGCGGACAGCACAGATACGCAGTATTTT
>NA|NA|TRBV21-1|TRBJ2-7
CASSKGRPRGYEQYF
TGTGCCAGCAGCAAAGGGCGCCCCCGCGGGTACGAGCAGTACTTC
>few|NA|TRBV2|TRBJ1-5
CASSEGRSNQPQHF
TGTGCCAGCAGTGAGGGCAGGTCGAATCAGCCCCAGCATTTT
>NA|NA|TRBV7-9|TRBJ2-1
CSSSQWGGEQFF
TGTTCCAGCAGCCAGTGGGGCGGTGAGCAGTTCTTC
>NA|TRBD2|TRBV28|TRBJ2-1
CASSAPGLAGVWGNNEQFF
TGTGCCAGCAGTGCCCCGGGACTAGCGGGAGTGTGGGGGAACAATGAGCAGTTCTTC
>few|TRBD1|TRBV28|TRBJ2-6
CASNERQGLTGANVLTF
TGTGCCAGCAATGAGAGACAGGGGTTAACTGGGGCCAACGTCCTGACTTTC
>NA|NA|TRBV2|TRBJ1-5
CASSLSQGSRNQPQHF
TGTGCCAGCAGTTTATCCCAGGGTTCCCGCAATCAGCCCCAGCATTTT
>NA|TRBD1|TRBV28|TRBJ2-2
CASRPVGDRDSDKLFF
TGTGCCAGCAGGCCGGTGGGGGACAGGGACTCCGATAAGCTGTTTTTT
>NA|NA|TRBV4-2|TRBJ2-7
CASSQEKGAEQYF
TGTGCCAGCAGCCAAGAGAAAGGAGCCGAGCAGTACTTC
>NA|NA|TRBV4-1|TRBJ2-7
CASSQVGSGTYEQYF
TGCGCCAGCAGCCAAGTAGGTAGCGGTACTTACGAGCAGTACTTC
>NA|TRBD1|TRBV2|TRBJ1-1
CASTRDRNTEAFF
TGTGCCAGCACTAGGGACAGGAACACTGAAGCTTTCTTT
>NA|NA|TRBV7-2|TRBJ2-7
CASRREAGPTQQYF
TGTGCCAGCAGGCGCGAGGCGGGACCTACGCAGCAGTACTTC
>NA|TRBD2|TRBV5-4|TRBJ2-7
CASRNRTSGAYEQYF
TGTGCCAGCAGAAATCGGACTAGCGGCGCCTACGAGCAGTACTTC
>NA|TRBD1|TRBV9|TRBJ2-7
CASSVAGQAYEQYF
TGTGCCAGCAGCGTCGCTGGACAGGCCTACGAGCAGTACTTC
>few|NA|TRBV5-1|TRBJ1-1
CASSLTGSYTEAFF
TGCGCCAGCAGCTTGACAGGGTCTTACACTGAAGCTTTCTTT
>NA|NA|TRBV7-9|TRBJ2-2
CASSLVQMNTGELFF
TGTGCCAGCAGCTTAGTCCAGATGAACACCGGGGAGCTGTTTTTT
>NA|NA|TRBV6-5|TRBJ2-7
CASSFRLGRSSYEQYF
TGTGCCAGCAGTTTCCGACTGGGGAGGAGCTCCTACGAGCAGTACTTC
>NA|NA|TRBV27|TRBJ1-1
CASSEGTANTEAFF
TGTGCCAGCAGTGAAGGTACAGCGAACACTGAAGCTTTCTTT
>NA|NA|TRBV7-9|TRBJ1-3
CASRPSEASGNTIYF
TGTGCCAGCAGACCGTCCGAGGCTTCTGGAAACACCATATATTTT
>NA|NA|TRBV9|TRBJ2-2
CASSSHRVGTGELFF
TGTGCCAGCAGCTCACACAGGGTAGGCACCGGGGAGCTGTTTTTT
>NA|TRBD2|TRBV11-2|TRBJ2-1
CASSLMGLAKYNEQFF
TGTGCCAGCAGCTTGATGGGACTAGCCAAATACAATGAGCAGTTCTTC
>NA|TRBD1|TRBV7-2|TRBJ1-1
CASSIQGDTEAFF
TGTGCCAGCAGCATACAGGGGGACACTGAAGCTTTCTTT
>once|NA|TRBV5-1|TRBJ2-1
CASSLEGRGYNEQFF
TGCGCCAGCAGCTTGGAAGGGAGAGGCTACAATGAGCAGTTCTTC
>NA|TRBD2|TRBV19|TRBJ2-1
CASKDLAGGYNEQFF
TGTGCCAGTAAAGATCTAGCGGGGGGCTACAATGAGCAGTTCTTC
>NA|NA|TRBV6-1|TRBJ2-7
CASGQTSYEQYF
TGTGCCAGTGGACAGACCTCCTACGAGCAGTACTTC